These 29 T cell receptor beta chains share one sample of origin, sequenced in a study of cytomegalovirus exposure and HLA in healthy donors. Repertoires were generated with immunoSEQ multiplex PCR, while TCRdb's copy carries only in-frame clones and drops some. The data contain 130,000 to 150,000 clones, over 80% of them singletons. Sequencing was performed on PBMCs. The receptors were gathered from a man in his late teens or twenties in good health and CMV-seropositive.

The DNA for the CDR3 is TGTGCCAGCTCACCAGCGGCAAGCAGCGGCTACGAGCAGTACTTC. It yields the protein CASSPAASSGYEQYF. V is TRBV18 and J is TRBJ2-7; the D gene is possibly TRBD2 (5 bases). The germline gives CDR1 KGHSH, CDR2 LQKENI. CDR3 length: 15 residues. V lost 2 bases to trimming and J lost 3 bases, with 14 bases between them. The full variable domain, completed using reference TRBV18 and TRBJ2-7, is NAGVMQNPRHLVRRRGQEARLRCSPMKGHSHVYWYRQLPEEGLKFMVYLQKENIIDESGMPKERFSAEFPKEGPSILRIQQVVRGDSAAYFCASSPAASSGYEQYFGPGTRLTVT.

The CDR3 nucleotides are TGCGCCAGCAGCGATGGACCAGGGGGCAATCAGCCCCAGCATTTT. Its protein is CASSDGPGGNQPQHF. The chain couples TRBV5-1 to TRBJ1-5; a possible D gene is TRBD1 (6 bases). Trimming cost V 4 bases and J 2 bases, with 13 bases left between them. The V gene's germline CDR1 is SGHRS and CDR2 YFSETQ. The CDR3 extends over 15 amino acids.

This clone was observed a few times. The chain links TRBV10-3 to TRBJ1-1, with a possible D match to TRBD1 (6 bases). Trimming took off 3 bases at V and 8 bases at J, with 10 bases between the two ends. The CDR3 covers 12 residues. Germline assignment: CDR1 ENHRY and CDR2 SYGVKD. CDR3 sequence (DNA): TGTGCCATCAGTGAACAGGGAGAAGAAGCTTTCTTT. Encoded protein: CAISEQGEEAFF.

CDR3 sequence reads: CAISDSGEQYF. CDR3 DNA sequence: TGTGCCATCAGTGACAGCGGGGAGCAGTACTTC. The rearrangement uses TRBV10-3 and TRBJ2-7, with TRBD2 as a possible D gene (6 bases). Trimming removed 3 bases at V and 7 bases at J, with 7 bases between. The CDR3 spans 11 residues. Germline assignment: CDR1 ENHRY and CDR2 SYGVKD.

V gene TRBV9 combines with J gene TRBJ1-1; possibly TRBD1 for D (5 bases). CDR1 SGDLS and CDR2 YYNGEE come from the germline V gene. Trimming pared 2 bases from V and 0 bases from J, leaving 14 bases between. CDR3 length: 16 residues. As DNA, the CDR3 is TGTGCCAGCAGCGTCGGCGGGGGAGGCTTGAACACTGAAGCTTTCTTT. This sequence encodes CASSVGGGGLNTEAFF.

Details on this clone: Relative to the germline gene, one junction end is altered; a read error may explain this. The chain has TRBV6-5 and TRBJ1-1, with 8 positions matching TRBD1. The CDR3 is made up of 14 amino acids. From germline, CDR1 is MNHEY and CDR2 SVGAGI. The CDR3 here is CASSDSGQGREAFF. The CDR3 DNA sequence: TGTGCCAGCAGTGACTCTGGACAGGGACGGGAAGCTTTCTTT.

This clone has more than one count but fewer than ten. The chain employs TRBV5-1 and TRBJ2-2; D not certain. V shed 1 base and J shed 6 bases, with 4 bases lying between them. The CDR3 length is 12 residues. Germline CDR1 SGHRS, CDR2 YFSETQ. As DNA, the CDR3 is TGCGCCAGCAGCTTGACGGCCGGGGAGCTGTTTTTT. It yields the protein CASSLTAGELFF.

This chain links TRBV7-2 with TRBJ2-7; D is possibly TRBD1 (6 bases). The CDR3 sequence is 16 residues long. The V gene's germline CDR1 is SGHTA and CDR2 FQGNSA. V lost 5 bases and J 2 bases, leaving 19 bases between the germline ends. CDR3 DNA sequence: TGTGCCAGCAGCCGCCGAACAGGGAGTGGGACCTACGAGCAGTACTTC. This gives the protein CASSRRTGSGTYEQYF.

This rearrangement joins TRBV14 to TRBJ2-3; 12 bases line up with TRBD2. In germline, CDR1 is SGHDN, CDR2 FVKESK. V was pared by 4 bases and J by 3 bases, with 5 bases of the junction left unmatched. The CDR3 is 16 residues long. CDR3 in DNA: TGTGCCAGCAGCCCCTCTAGCGGGAGGGGGACAGATACGCAGTATTTT. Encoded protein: CASSPSSGRGTDTQYF.

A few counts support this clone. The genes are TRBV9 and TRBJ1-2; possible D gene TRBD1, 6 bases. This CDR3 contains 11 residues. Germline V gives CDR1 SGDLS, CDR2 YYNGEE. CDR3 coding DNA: TGTCCGTCGTGGGCAGGGGATGGCTACACCTTC. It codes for CPSWAGDGYTF.

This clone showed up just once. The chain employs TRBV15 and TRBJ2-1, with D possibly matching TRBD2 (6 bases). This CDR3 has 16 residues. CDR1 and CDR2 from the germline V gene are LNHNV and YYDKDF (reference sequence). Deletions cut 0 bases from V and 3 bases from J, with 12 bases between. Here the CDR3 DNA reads TGTGCCACCAGCAGAGAGACGGGGGTGCTCTACAATGAGCAGTTCTTC. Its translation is CATSRETGVLYNEQFF.

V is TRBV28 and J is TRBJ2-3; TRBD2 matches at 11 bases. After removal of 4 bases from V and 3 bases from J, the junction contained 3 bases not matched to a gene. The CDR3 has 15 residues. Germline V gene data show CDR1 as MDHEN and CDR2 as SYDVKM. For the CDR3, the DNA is TGTGCCAGCAGTTCACTAGCGGGGGCTACAGATACGCAGTATTTT. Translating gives CASSSLAGATDTQYF.

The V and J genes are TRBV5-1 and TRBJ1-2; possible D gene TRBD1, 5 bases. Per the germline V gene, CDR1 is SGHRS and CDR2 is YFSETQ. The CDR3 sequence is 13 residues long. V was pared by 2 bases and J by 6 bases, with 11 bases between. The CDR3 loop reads CASSLGEADGYTF. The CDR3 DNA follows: TGCGCCAGCAGCTTAGGGGAGGCGGATGGCTACACCTTC.

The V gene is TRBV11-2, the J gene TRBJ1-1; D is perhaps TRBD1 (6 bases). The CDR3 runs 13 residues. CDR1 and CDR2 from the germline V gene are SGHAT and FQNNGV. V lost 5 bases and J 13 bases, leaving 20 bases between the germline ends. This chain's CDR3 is CASSLLSADSRFF. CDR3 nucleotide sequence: TGTGCCAGCAGCCTTTTGAGTGCGGACAGTCGTTTCTTT.

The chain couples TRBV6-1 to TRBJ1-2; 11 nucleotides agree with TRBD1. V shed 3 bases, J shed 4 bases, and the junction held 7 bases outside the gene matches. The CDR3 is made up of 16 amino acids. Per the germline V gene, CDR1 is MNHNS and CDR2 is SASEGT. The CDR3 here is CASSDRDRGFSYGYTF. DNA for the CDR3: TGTGCCAGCAGTGATAGGGACAGGGGGTTCTCCTATGGCTACACCTTC.

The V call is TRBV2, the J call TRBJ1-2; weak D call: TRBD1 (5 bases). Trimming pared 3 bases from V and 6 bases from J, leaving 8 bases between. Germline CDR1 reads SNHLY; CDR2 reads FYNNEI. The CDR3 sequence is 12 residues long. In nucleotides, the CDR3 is TGTGCCAGCAGTGAGGGGGGGGATGGCTACACCTTC. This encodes CASSEGGDGYTF.

The CDR3 region is CASSQRSSYEQYF. CDR3 nucleotide sequence: TGTGCCAGCAGCCAACGGAGCTCCTACGAGCAGTACTTC. This chain uses TRBV5-4 with TRBJ2-7, with D unresolved. V lost 4 bases, J lost 0 bases, and 8 bases lay in between. This CDR3 spans 13 amino acids. Germline assignment: CDR1 SGHNT and CDR2 YYREEE (reference sequence).

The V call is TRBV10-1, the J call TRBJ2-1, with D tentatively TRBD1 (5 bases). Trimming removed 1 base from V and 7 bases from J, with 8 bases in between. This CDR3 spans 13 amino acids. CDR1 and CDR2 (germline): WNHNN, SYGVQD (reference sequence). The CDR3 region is CASSEYRWNEQFF. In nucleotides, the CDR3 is TGCGCCAGCAGTGAGTACAGGTGGAATGAGCAGTTCTTC.

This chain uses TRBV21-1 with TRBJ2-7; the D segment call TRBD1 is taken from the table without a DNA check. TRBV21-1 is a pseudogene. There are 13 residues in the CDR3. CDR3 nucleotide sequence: TGTGCCAGCATTGGGCAGGTAAGCTACGAGCAGTACTTC. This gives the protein CASIGQVSYEQYF.

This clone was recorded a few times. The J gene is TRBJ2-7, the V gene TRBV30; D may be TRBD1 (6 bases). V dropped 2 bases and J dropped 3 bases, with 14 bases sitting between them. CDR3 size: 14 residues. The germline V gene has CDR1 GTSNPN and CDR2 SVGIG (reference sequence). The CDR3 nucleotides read TGTGCCTGGAGTCACCAGGGGCAGCACTACGAGCAGTACTTC. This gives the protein CAWSHQGQHYEQYF. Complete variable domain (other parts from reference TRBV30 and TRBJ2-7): SQTIHQWPATLVQPVGSPLSLECTVEGTSNPNLYWYRQAAGRGLQLLFYSVGIGQISSEVPQNLSASRPQDRQFILSSKKLLLSDSGFYLCAWSHQGQHYEQYFGPGTRLTVT.

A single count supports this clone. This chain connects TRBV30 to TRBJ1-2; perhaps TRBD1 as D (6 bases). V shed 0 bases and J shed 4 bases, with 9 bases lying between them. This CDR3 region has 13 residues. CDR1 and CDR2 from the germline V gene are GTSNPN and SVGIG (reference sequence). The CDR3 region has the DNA TGTGCCTGGAGTGTAGCCAGGGGCTATGGCTACACCTTC. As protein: CAWSVARGYGYTF.

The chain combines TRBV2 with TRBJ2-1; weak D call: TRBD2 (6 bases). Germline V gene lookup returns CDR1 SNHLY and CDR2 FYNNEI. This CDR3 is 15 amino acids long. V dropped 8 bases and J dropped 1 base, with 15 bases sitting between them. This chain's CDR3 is CASLPRERSYNEQFF. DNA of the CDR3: TGTGCCAGCCTCCCGCGGGAACGTTCCTACAATGAGCAGTTCTTC.

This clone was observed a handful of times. CDR3 coding DNA: TGTGCCAGCAGCTCGGCGGGCCAGCCCCAGCATTTT. Translated: CASSSAGQPQHF. The chain uses TRBV5-4 and TRBJ1-5; the D is unclear. There are 12 residues in the CDR3. CDR1 and CDR2 (germline): SGHNT, YYREEE (reference sequence). Trimming removed 3 bases from V and 7 bases from J, with 8 bases in between.

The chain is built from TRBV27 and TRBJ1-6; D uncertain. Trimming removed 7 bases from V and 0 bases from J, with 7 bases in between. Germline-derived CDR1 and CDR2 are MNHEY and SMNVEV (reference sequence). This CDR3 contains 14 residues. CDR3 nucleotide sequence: TGTGCCAGCATGAGGAGCTCCTATAATTCACCCCTCCACTTT. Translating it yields CASMRSSYNSPLHF.

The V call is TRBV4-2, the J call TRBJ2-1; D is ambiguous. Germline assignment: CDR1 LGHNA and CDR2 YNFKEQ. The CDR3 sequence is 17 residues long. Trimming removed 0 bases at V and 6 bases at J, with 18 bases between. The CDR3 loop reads CASSQDRPRLGGNEQFF. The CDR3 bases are TGTGCCAGCAGCCAAGATCGGCCCCGGCTAGGTGGCAATGAGCAGTTCTTC.

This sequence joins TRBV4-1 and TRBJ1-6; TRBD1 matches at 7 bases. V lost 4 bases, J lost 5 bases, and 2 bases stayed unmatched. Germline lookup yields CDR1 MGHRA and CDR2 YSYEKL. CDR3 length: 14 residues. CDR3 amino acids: CASSPGTDNSPLHF. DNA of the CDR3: TGCGCCAGCAGCCCAGGGACAGATAATTCACCCCTCCACTTT.

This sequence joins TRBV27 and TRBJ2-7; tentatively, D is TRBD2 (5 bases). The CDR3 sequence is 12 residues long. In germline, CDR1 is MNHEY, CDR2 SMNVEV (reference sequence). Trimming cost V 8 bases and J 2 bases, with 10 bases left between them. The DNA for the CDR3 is TGTGCCAGCGTCGGGGTTACCTACGAGCAGTACTTC. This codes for CASVGVTYEQYF.

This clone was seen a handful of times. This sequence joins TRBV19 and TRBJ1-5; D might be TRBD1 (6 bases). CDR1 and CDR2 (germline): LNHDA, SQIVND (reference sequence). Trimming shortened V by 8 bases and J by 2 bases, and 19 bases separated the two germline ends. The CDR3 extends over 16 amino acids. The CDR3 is CASSLGHPEGNQPQHF. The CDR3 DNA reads TGTGCCAGTTCTCTGGGACATCCGGAAGGCAATCAGCCCCAGCATTTT.

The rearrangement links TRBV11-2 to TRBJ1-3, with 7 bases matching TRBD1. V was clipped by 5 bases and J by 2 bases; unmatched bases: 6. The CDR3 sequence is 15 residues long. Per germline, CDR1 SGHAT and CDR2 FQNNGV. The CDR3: CASSPSTGTGNTIYF. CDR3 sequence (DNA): TGTGCCAGCAGCCCCTCGACAGGGACTGGAAACACCATATATTTT.